Each of the 23 T cell receptor beta chains below was sequenced from the same sample in a study of circulating CD8 cells and anti-PD-1 response in melanoma. Four subsets defined by PD-1 and/or TIGIT were sorted from live CD3+CD8+TCRalphabeta+ cells. Each library started from 15 ng of total RNA using the QIAseq Immune Repertoire TCR panel. TCRdb re-called the reads through MiXCR, storing one row per CDR3 protein. In total, the table holds dozens of distinct CDR3 sequences. The sequences come from CD8+ T cells from PBMCs, collected at baseline or after one month of anti-PD-1 therapy (not recorded which). Receptors originate from a human donor with melanoma.

This clonotype is termed large (0.1 to 1%). The rearrangement joins TRBV10-3 to TRBJ2-4; TRBD1 agrees at 10 bases. The V segment lost 10 bases and the J segment 1 base; nucleotides outside the gene matches: 19. The CDR3 has 19 residues. From germline, CDR1 is ENHRY and CDR2 SYGVKD. CDR3 sequence (DNA): TGTGCCACCCAACCACGGGACAGGGGAACCCCGGGCGCCAAAAACATTCAGTACTTC. Its protein product is CATQPRDRGTPGAKNIQYF.

This clonotype is termed large. The V gene is TRBV7-3, the J gene TRBJ2-7; 9 bases match TRBD1. The trim removed 7 bases at V and 3 bases at J, leaving 13 bases unmatched. The CDR3 has 16 residues. The germline CDR1 and CDR2 sequences are SGHTA and FQGTGA. The CDR3 protein is CASIGEPGQGGYEQYF. The CDR3 coding sequence is TGTGCCAGCATCGGCGAACCGGGACAGGGAGGCTACGAGCAGTACTTC.

In its sample, this clonotype is hyperexpanded. This may arise from a read error, as a much more abundant clone is one base away. The chain carries TRBV29-1 and TRBJ2-1; 8 nucleotides match TRBD1. The CDR3 extends over 12 amino acids. V dropped 5 bases and J dropped 7; count of bases not matched to a gene: 4. CDR1 is SQVTM and CDR2 is ANQGSEA in the germline V gene. CDR3 nucleotides: TGCAGCGTTACAGGGGGTGTGAATGAGCAGTTCTTC. Amino acids: CSVTGGVNEQFF.

This clonotype is labeled large. Mismatch with germline at one junction end may stem from a read error. This chain joins TRBV29-1 and TRBJ1-1; D gene unclear. This CDR3 contains 10 residues. CDR1 is SQVTM and CDR2 is ANQGSEA in the germline V gene. The CDR3, as DNA: TGCAGTGTTGGGCACACTGAAGCTTTCTTT. It encodes CSVGHTEAFF.

This clonotype is labeled large. The junction departs from the called germline gene at one end, perhaps through a read error. This sequence joins TRBV28 and TRBJ2-7, with D tentatively TRBD1 (6 bases). In germline, CDR1 is MDHEN, CDR2 SYDVKM. The CDR3 covers 16 residues. As DNA, the CDR3 is TGTGCCAGCAGCCCTACCCCCAAACCTGACAGGATTACTTTGGACTTC. It is translated as CASSPTPKPDRITLDF.

This clonotype counts as large. The genes are TRBV7-3 and TRBJ2-1; 8 nucleotides align to TRBD2. The CDR3 runs 15 residues. Looked up from germline, CDR1 is SGHTA and CDR2 is FQGTGA. V lost 5 bases to trimming and J lost 0 bases; unmatched junction nucleotides: 3. For the CDR3, the DNA is TGTGCCAGCAGCCAAAGCGGGAGCTCCTACAATGAGCAGTTCTTC. Amino acid sequence: CASSQSGSSYNEQFF.

This rearrangement joins TRBV7-3 to TRBJ2-3, with 13 bases aligning to TRBD2. V lost 5 bases to trimming and J lost 0 bases; unmatched junction nucleotides: 8. Looked up from germline, CDR1 is SGHTA and CDR2 is FQGTGA. The CDR3 is made up of 18 amino acids. CDR3 in amino acids: CASSRLAGGTTSTDTQYF. The CDR3 DNA is TGTGCCAGCAGCCGACTAGCGGGAGGTACCACTAGCACAGATACGCAGTATTTT.

This clonotype is classed as medium-sized. The chain has TRBV5-6 and TRBJ2-6, with no clear D. Germline V gives CDR1 SGHDT, CDR2 YYEEEE. The CDR3 has 15 amino acids. The germline V and J ends were trimmed by 0 bases and 0 bases, with 4 bases remaining between them. The CDR3 region is CASSLDYSGANVLTF. The CDR3 bases are TGTGCCAGCAGCTTGGACTACTCTGGGGCCAACGTCCTGACTTTC.

By share of the sample, this clonotype is large (0.1 to 1%). V and J are TRBV9 and TRBJ2-7; 7 nucleotides align to TRBD1. Germline V gene data show CDR1 as SGDLS and CDR2 as YYNGEE. V lost 6 bases and J lost 3; bases outside the gene matches: 9. This CDR3 spans 14 amino acids. DNA of the CDR3: TGTGCCAGCAACTCACAGGGGATAAACTACGAGCAGTACTTC. Its protein product is CASNSQGINYEQYF. Using reference TRBV9 and TRBJ2-7 for the parts outside the CDR3, the full variable domain is DSGVTQTPKHLITATGQRVTLRCSPRSGDLSVYWYQQSLDQGLQFLIQYYNGEERAKGNILERFSAQQFPDLHSELNLSSLELGDSALYFCASNSQGINYEQYFGPGTRLTVT.

By share, this clonotype ranks as medium-sized (0.01 to 0.1%). V gene TRBV28 combines with J gene TRBJ2-1, with 12 bases aligning to TRBD2. CDR1 and CDR2 from the germline V gene are MDHEN and SYDVKM. With V trimmed by 3 bases and J by 5 bases, 5 bases remained unmatched. This CDR3 region has 16 residues. This CDR3 reads CASSFLAGGFHNEQFF. CDR3 nucleotide sequence: TGTGCCAGCAGTTTTCTAGCGGGAGGGTTCCACAATGAGCAGTTCTTC.

In its sample, this clonotype ranks as large (0.1 to 1%). V is TRBV28 and J is TRBJ2-7, with a weak D call TRBD2 (6 bases). V was shortened by 5 bases and J by 6 bases, with 26 bases between the two germline ends. Germline CDR1 reads MDHEN; CDR2 reads SYDVKM. The CDR3 is 17 residues long. The CDR3 sequence is CASSHSGRGSRGAEQYF. The CDR3, as DNA: TGTGCCAGCAGTCACTCCGGGCGAGGGAGTCGCGGGGCCGAGCAGTACTTC.

By share, this clonotype ranks as medium-sized (0.01 to 0.1%). This sequence joins TRBV28 and TRBJ2-7; TRBD1 is a possible D gene (5 bases). Germline values: CDR1 MDHEN, CDR2 SYDVKM. The CDR3 has 14 amino acids. Trimming shortened V by 1 base and J by 4 bases, and 11 bases separated the two germline ends. The CDR3 DNA reads TGTGCCAGCAGTTTATTGCAGGGCCGGTACGAGCAGTACTTC. Its translation is CASSLLQGRYEQYF.

This clonotype was counted a few times. The chain links TRBV9 to TRBJ2-1; 11 bases are shared with TRBD2. Germline CDR1 reads SGDLS; CDR2 reads YYNGEE. The V segment lost 4 bases and the J segment 0 bases; nucleotides outside the gene matches: 6. CDR3 size: 17 residues. CDR3 loop: CASSRTGTSGSYNEQFF. CDR3 DNA sequence: TGTGCCAGCAGCAGAACCGGGACTAGCGGCTCCTACAATGAGCAGTTCTTC. Combining the CDR3 with reference TRBV9 and TRBJ2-1 gives the whole variable domain DSGVTQTPKHLITATGQRVTLRCSPRSGDLSVYWYQQSLDQGLQFLIQYYNGEERAKGNILERFSAQQFPDLHSELNLSSLELGDSALYFCASSRTGTSGSYNEQFFGPGTRLTVL.

By proportion, this clonotype is hyperexpanded. The chain recombines TRBV7-3 with TRBJ2-3; 8 nucleotides match TRBD2. This CDR3 has 15 amino acids. The V segment lost 5 bases and the J segment 2 bases; nucleotides outside the gene matches: 6. The germline V gene has CDR1 SGHTA and CDR2 FQGTGA. The CDR3 here is CASSRLASNTDTQYF. In nucleotides, the CDR3 is TGTGCCAGCAGCCGACTAGCGTCTAACACAGATACGCAGTATTTT.

V is TRBV5-8 and J is TRBJ2-4; 8 positions match TRBD1. J lost 0 bases, V lost 4 bases, and 6 bases had no gene match. The CDR3 totals 16 residues. The germline V gene encodes CDR1 SGHTS and CDR2 YDEGEE. The CDR3 protein is CASSKGQALAKNIQYF. The CDR3 coding sequence is TGTGCCAGCAGCAAGGGACAGGCACTAGCCAAAAACATTCAGTACTTC.

This clonotype counts as large. This chain connects TRBV28 to TRBJ2-1; the D gene is possibly TRBD2 (5 bases). In germline, CDR1 is MDHEN, CDR2 SYDVKM. The CDR3 is 13 amino acids. Trimming cost V 2 bases and J 8 bases, with 10 bases left between them. For the CDR3, the DNA is TGTGCCAGCAGTTTAAGACTGAGGGATGAGCAGTTCTTC. It yields the protein CASSLRLRDEQFF. Variable domain in full (rest from reference TRBV28 and TRBJ2-1): DVKVTQSSRYLVKRTGEKVFLECVQDMDHENMFWYRQDPGLGLRLIYFSYDVKMKEKGDIPEGYSVSREKKERFSLILESASTNQTSMYLCASSLRLRDEQFFGPGTRLTVL.

This clonotype is large (0.1 to 1%) within its sample. The chain employs TRBV12-3 or TRBV12-4 and TRBJ1-5; possibly TRBD1 for D (5 bases). CDR3 size: 15 residues. V lost 3 bases, J lost 3 bases, and 12 bases lay in between. DNA for the CDR3: TGTGCCAGCAGTTTTGGATCAGGGACCAATCAGCCCCAGCATTTT. This gives the protein CASSFGSGTNQPQHF.

This clonotype is deemed large. The chain carries TRBV28 and TRBJ2-2; TRBD2 is a possible D gene (6 bases). Trimming pared 3 bases from V and 5 bases from J, leaving 7 bases between. The CDR3 consists of 13 residues. Germline V gene lookup returns CDR1 MDHEN and CDR2 SYDVKM. The CDR3 DNA is TGTGCCAGCAGTTTCCGGGGGACCGGGGAGCTGTTTTTT. Encoded protein: CASSFRGTGELFF. Drawing the rest from reference TRBV28 and TRBJ2-2, the complete variable domain is DVKVTQSSRYLVKRTGEKVFLECVQDMDHENMFWYRQDPGLGLRLIYFSYDVKMKEKGDIPEGYSVSREKKERFSLILESASTNQTSMYLCASSFRGTGELFFGEGSRLTVL.

Judged by abundance, this clonotype is large. V gene TRBV28 combines with J gene TRBJ1-1; 8 bases fit TRBD1. This CDR3 is 14 amino acids long. Germline CDR1 and CDR2: MDHEN and SYDVKM. J gave up 7 bases and V 6 bases, and 10 bases lay outside the gene matches. In DNA form, the CDR3 reads TGTGCCAGCAGGACAGGGGTTGCGGAAGGTGAAGCTTTCTTT. Residues: CASRTGVAEGEAFF.

By its share, this clonotype is large. This chain joins TRBV28 and TRBJ2-7, with 10 bases aligning to TRBD2. The germline gives CDR1 MDHEN, CDR2 SYDVKM. The ends lost 3 bases at V and 7 bases at J; junction bases unmatched: 27. The CDR3 runs 21 residues. The CDR3 DNA sequence: TGTGCCAGCAGTTTGCCTTCTCCAATAGCGGGAGGAGCCCAGTGGAGGGGTGAGCAGTACTTC. Protein: CASSLPSPIAGGAQWRGEQYF.

This clonotype is labeled as large. This sequence joins TRBV7-3 and TRBJ2-3; 8 nucleotides align to TRBD2. The V and J ends lost 5 bases and 0 bases, in that order; junction bases with no gene match: 4. Germline V gene sequence: CDR1 SGHTA, CDR2 FQGTGA. The CDR3 runs 15 residues. The CDR3 here is CASSRLALSTDTQYF. CDR3 DNA: TGTGCCAGCAGCCGACTAGCGTTGAGCACAGATACGCAGTATTTT.

Sample share makes this clonotype large. The V call is TRBV3-1, the J call TRBJ2-1; D remains ambiguous. The CDR3 contains 13 residues. Germline V gene sequence: CDR1 LGHDT, CDR2 YNNKEL (reference sequence). V gave up 1 base and J gave up 6 bases, with 7 bases separating them. The DNA for the CDR3 is TGTGCCAGCAGCCAAGTAACCAGCAATGAGCAGTTCTTC. It translates to CASSQVTSNEQFF.

This clonotype is categorized as large. The rearrangement joins TRBV2 to TRBJ2-7; no clear D gene. The V end was cut by 3 bases, the J end by 1 base, with 10 bases between. The V gene's germline CDR1 is SNHLY and CDR2 FYNNEI. CDR3 length equals 14 residues. The CDR3 reads CASSDQSMSYEQYF. In DNA form, the CDR3 reads TGTGCCAGCAGTGACCAGTCTATGTCCTACGAGCAGTACTTC.